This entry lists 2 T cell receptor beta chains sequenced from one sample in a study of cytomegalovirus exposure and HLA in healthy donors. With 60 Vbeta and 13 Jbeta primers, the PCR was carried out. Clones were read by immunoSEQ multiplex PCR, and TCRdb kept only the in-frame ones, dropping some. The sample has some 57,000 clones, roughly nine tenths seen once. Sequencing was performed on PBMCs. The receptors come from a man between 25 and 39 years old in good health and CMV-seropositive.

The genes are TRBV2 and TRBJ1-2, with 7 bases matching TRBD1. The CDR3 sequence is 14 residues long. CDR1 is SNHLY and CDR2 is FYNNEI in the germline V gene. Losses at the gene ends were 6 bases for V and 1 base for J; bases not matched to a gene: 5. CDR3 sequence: CASRKDRNNYGYTF. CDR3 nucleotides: TGTGCCAGCAGGAAGGACAGGAATAACTATGGCTACACCTTC.

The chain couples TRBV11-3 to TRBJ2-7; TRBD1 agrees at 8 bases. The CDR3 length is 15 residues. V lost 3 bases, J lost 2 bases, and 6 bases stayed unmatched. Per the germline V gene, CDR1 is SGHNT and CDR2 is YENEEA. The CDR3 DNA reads TGTGCCAGCAGCTTGGGAAGGGACAGGACCTACGAGCAGTACTTC. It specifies CASSLGRDRTYEQYF.